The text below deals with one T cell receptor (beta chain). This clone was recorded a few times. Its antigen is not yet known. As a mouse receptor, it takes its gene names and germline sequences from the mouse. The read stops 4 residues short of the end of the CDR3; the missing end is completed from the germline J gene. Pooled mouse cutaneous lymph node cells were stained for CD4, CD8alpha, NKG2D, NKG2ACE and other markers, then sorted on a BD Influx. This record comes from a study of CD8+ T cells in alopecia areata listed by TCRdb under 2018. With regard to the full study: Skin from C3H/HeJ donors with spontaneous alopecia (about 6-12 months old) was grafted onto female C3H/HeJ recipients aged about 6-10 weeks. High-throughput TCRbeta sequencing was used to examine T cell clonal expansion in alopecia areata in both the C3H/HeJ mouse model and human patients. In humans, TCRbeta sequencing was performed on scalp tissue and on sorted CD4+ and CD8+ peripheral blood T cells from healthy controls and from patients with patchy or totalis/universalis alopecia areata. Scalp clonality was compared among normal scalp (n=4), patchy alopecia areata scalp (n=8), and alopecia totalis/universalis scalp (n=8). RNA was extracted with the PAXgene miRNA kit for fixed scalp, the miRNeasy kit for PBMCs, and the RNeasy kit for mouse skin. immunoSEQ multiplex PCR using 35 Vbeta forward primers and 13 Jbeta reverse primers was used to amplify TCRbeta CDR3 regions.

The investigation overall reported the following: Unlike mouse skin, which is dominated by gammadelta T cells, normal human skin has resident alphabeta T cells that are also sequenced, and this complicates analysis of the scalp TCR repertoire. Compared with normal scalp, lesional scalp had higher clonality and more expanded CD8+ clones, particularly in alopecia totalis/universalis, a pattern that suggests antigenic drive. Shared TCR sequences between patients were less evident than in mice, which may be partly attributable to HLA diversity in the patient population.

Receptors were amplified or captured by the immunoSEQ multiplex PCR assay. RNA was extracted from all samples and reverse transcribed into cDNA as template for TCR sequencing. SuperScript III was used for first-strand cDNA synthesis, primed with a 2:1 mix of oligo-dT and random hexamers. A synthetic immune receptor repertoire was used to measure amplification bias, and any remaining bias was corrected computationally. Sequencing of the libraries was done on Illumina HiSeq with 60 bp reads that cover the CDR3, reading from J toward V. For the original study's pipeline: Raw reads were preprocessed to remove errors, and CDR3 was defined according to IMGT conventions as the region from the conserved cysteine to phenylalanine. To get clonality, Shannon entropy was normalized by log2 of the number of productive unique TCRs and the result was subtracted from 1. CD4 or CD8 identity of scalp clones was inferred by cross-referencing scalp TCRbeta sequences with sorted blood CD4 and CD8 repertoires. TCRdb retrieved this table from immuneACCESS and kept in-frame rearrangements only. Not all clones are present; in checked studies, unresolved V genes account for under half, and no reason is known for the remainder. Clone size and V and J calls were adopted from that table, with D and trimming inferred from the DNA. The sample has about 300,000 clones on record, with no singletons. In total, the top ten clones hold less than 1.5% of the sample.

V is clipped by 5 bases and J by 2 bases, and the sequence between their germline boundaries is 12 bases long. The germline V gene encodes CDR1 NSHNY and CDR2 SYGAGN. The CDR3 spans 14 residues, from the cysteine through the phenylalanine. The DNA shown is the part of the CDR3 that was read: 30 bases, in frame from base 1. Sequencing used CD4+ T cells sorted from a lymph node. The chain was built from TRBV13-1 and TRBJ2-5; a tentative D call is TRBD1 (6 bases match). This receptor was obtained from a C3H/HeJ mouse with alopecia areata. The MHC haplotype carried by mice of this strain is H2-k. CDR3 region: CASSSGTIQDTQYF. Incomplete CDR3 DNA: TGTGCCAGCAGCTCCGGGACAATCCAAGAC.